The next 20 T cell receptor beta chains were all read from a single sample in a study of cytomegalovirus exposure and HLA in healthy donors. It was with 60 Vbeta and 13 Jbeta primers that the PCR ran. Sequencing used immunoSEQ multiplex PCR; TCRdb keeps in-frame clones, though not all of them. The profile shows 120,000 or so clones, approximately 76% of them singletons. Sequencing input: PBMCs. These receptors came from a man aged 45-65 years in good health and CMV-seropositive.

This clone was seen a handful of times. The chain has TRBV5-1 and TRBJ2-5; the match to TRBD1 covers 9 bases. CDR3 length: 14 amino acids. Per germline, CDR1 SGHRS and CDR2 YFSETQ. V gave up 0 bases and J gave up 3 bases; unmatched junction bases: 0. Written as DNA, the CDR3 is TGCGCCAGCAGCTTGGGGGACAGGGAAGAGACCCAGTACTTC. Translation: CASSLGDREETQYF.

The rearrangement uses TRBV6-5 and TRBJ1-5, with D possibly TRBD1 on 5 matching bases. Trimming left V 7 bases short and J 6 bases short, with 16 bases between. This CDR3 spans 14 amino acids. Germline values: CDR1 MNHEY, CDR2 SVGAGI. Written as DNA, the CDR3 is TGTGCCAGCAAGCCTTCGGGTGGGGCTCAGCCCCAGCATTTT. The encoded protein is CASKPSGGAQPQHF.

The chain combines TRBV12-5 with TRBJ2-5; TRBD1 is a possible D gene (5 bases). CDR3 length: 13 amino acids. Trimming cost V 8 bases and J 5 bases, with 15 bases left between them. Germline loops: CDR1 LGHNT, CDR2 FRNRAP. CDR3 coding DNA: TGTGCTAGTTCTCGGCAGGGTAAGGAGACCCAGTACTTC. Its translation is CASSRQGKETQYF.

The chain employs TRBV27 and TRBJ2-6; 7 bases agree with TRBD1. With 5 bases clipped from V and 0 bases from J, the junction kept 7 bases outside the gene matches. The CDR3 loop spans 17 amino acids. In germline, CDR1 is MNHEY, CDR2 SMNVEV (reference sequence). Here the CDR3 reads CASSETGALSGANVLTF. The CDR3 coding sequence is TGTGCCAGCAGTGAAACAGGGGCTCTCTCTGGGGCCAACGTCCTGACTTTC.

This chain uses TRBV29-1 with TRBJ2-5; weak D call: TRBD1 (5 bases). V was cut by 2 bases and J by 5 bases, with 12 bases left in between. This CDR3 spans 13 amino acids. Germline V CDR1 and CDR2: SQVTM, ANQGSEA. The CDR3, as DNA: TGCAGCGTTGAACAGGGTTTGGGTGAGACCCAGTACTTC. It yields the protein CSVEQGLGETQYF. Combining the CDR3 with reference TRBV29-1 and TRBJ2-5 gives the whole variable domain SAVISQKPSRDICQRGTSLTIQCQVDSQVTMMFWYRQQPGQSLTLIATANQGSEATYESGFVIDKFPISRPNLTFSTLTVSNMSPEDSSIYLCSVEQGLGETQYFGPGTRLLVL.

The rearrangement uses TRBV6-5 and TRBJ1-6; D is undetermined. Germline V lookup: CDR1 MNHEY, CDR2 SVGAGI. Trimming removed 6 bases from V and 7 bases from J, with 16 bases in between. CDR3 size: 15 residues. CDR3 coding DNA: TGTGCCAGCAGCATCAGACACACCGGCAATTCACCCCTCCACTTT. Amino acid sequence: CASSIRHTGNSPLHF.

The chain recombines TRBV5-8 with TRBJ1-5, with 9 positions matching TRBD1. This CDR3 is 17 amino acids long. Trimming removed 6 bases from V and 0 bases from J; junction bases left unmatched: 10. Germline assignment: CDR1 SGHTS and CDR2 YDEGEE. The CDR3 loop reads CASNPGQGSNSNQPQHF. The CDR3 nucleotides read TGTGCCAGCAATCCGGGACAGGGATCTAATAGCAATCAGCCCCAGCATTTT.

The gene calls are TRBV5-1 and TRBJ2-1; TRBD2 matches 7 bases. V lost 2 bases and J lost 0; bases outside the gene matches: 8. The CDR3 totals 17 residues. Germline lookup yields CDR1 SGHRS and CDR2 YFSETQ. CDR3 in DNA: TGCGCCAGCAGCTTCTCCTTAGCGGGTAGCTCCTACAATGAGCAGTTCTTC. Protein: CASSFSLAGSSYNEQFF.

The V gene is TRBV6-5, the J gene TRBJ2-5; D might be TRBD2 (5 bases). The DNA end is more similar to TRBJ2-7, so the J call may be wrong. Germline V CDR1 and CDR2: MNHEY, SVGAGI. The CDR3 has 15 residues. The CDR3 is CASSSQSAGSYEQYF. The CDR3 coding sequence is TGTGCCAGCAGCTCCCAGTCCGCGGGCTCCTACGAGCAGTACTTC.

The CDR3 DNA follows: TGCGCCAGCAGCTCGGGACAGTCCTACAATGAGCAGTTCTTC. It translates to CASSSGQSYNEQFF. This chain uses TRBV5-1 with TRBJ2-1; 7 nucleotides line up with TRBD1. Germline trimming cut 3 bases from V and 1 base from J; bases unmatched to any gene: 1. This CDR3 contains 14 residues. CDR1 SGHRS and CDR2 YFSETQ come from the germline V gene.

The CDR3 DNA reads TGTGCCAGCAGTGAGCCAGGGGGTACCTATAATTCACCCCTCCACTTT. It yields the protein CASSEPGGTYNSPLHF. V usage is TRBV2 and J usage is TRBJ1-6, with 7 bases matching TRBD1. This CDR3 comprises 16 residues. Germline lookup yields CDR1 SNHLY and CDR2 FYNNEI. J was trimmed by 2 bases and V by 3 bases; bases with no gene match: 4.

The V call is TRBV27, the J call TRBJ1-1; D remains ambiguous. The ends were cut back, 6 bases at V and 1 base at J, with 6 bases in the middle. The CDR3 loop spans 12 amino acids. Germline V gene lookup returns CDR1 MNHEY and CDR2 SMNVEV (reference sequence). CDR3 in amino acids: CASRYKNTEAFF. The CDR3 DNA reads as TGTGCCAGCAGGTACAAGAACACTGAAGCTTTCTTT.

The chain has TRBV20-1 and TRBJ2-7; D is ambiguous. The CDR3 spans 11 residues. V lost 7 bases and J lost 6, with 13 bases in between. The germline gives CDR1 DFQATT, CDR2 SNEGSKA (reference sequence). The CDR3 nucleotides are TGCAGTGTAGGTCCCCCGGGCGAGCAGTACTTC. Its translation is CSVGPPGEQYF.

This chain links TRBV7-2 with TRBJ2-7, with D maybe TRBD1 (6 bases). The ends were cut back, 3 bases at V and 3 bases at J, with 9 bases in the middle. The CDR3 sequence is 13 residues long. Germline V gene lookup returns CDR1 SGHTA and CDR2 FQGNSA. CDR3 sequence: CASSLGHLYEQYF. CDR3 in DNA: TGTGCCAGCAGCTTGGGACACCTCTACGAGCAGTACTTC.

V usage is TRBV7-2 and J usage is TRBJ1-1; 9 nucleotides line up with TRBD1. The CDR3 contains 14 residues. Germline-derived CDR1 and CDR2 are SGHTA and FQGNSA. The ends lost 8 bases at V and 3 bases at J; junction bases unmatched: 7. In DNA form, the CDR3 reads TGTGCCAGCCGGAAGTGGACAGGGGACACTGAAGCTTTCTTT. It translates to CASRKWTGDTEAFF.

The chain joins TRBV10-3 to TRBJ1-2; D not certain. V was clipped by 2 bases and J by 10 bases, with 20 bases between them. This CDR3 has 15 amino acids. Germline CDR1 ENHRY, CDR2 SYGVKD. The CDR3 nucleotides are TGTGCCATCAGTGAGGTCGGGGTGAGAATCGATGTCTACACCTTC. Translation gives CAISEVGVRIDVYTF.

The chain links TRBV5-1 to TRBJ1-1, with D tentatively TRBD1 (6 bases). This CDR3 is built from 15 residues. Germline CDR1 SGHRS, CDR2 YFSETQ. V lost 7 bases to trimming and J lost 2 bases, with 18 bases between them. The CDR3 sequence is CASRIQGPSNTEAFF. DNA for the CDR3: TGCGCCAGCCGAATACAGGGACCTTCTAACACTGAAGCTTTCTTT.

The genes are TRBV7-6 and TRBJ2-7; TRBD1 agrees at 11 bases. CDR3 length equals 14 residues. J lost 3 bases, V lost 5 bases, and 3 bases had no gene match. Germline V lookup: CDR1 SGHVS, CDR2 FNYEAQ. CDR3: CASSAGTGGYEQYF. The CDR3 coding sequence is TGTGCCAGCAGCGCCGGGACAGGGGGCTACGAGCAGTACTTC. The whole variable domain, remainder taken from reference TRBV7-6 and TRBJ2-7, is GAGVSQSPRYKVTKRGQDVALRCDPISGHVSLYWYRQALGQGPEFLTYFNYEAQQDKSGLPNDRFSAERPEGSISTLTIQRTEQRDSAMYRCASSAGTGGYEQYFGPGTRLTVT.

Here the CDR3 reads CASSYPSGTGWIEQFF. CDR3 bases: TGTGCCAGCAGTTACCCCTCCGGGACAGGGTGGATTGAGCAGTTCTTC. The gene calls are TRBV13 and TRBJ2-1, with 9 bases matching TRBD1. Germline V CDR1 and CDR2: PRHDT, FYEKMQ (reference sequence). The CDR3 contains 16 residues. V dropped 6 bases and J dropped 9; count of bases not matched to a gene: 15.

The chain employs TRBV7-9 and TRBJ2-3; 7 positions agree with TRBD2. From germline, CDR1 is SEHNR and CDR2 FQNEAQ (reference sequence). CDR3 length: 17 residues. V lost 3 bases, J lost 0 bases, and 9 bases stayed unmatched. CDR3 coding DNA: TGTGCCAGCAGCTTGTCCGCTAGCGGCACTAGCACAGATACGCAGTATTTT. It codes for CASSLSASGTSTDTQYF.